The 23 T cell receptor beta chains in this list originate from one sample, sequenced in a study of T cell repertoires in cytomegalovirus infection (dated by TCRdb to between 2018 and 2020). The sample's treatment or condition label is to be understood as: in vitro stimulation with specific CMV peptide epitopes to enrich CMV-specific T cells. Sequencing relied on an Illumina HiSeq 1500. TCRdb trimmed public reads at Q25 via fastp, called clones via MiXCR and kept in-frame beta chains. Rows with a matching CDR3 protein are joined into one entry that keeps the most common DNA and genes. For this sample the table gives about 920,000 distinct CDR3 sequences, of which around a third were detected only once. The top ten clonotypes cover over 12% of the sample. These TCRs are of unknown antigen specificity. Source: cultured CD8+ T cells from PBMCs, taken from culture after CMV antigen stimulation. The receptors originated from a human donor in good health (CMV status not recorded). Some clones in this sample may be carry-over from other donors' samples.

The chain combines TRBV12-3 or TRBV12-4 with TRBJ2-7; a possible D gene is TRBD1 (6 bases). Trimming took off 3 bases at V and 8 bases at J, with 8 bases between the two ends. This CDR3 has 11 amino acids. DNA of the CDR3: TGTGCCAGCAGTTTTGGGGACAAGCAGTACTTC. This translates into CASSFGDKQYF.

This sequence joins TRBV6-2 or TRBV6-3 and TRBJ1-1; D unresolved. Trimming left V 7 bases short and J 4 bases short, with 7 bases between. The CDR3 consists of 11 residues. Germline-derived CDR1 and CDR2 are MNHEY and SVGEGT. CDR3 coding DNA: TGTGCCAGCATTTATAGCACTGAAGCTTTCTTT. Translating gives CASIYSTEAFF.

The gene calls are TRBV2 and TRBJ2-2, with 11 bases matching TRBD2. Germline-derived CDR1 and CDR2 are SNHLY and FYNNEI. This CDR3 has 15 amino acids. J gave up 1 base and V 9 bases, and 4 bases lay outside the gene matches. CDR3 sequence reads: CASLLAGGNTGELFF. The CDR3 DNA is TGTGCCAGTCTTCTAGCGGGGGGGAACACCGGGGAGCTGTTTTTT.

This clonotype has a handful of counts. The rearrangement joins TRBV20-1 to TRBJ2-1; D is uncertain. The CDR3 consists of 14 residues. The germline V gene has CDR1 DFQATT and CDR2 SNEGSKA (reference sequence). V shed 1 base and J shed 4 bases, with 11 bases lying between them. The DNA of the CDR3 is TGCAGTGCTAGAGGTTCTGGACGTTACAATGAGCAGTTCTTC. Protein: CSARGSGRYNEQFF.

This clonotype was observed at least ten times. V is TRBV7-9 and J is TRBJ2-1; perhaps TRBD1 as D (6 bases). Germline lookup yields CDR1 SEHNR and CDR2 FQNEAQ (reference sequence). Trimming stripped 6 bases from V and 7 bases from J, with 13 bases between. CDR3 length: 13 amino acids. The CDR3 is CASSYRGGNEQFF. The CDR3 nucleotides read TGTGCCAGCAGTTACCGAGGGGGTAATGAGCAGTTCTTC.

This clonotype was detected only once. The V gene is TRBV6-2 or TRBV6-3, the J gene TRBJ2-7; 7 bases line up with TRBD2. CDR3 size: 14 residues. V lost 4 bases to trimming and J lost 5 bases; unmatched junction nucleotides: 8. The germline V gene has CDR1 MNHEY and CDR2 SVGEGT. CDR3 bases: TGTGCCAGCAGTTTGGCGAGCGGGGTCCACGAGCAGTACGTC. Translated, it gives CASSLASGVHEQYV.

The J gene is TRBJ2-4, the V gene TRBV2, with 7 bases matching TRBD2. The trim removed 7 bases at V and 6 bases at J, leaving 9 bases unmatched. The CDR3 has 14 amino acids. In germline, CDR1 is SNHLY, CDR2 FYNNEI. CDR3 region: CASTLGGWGNIQYF. The DNA for the CDR3 is TGTGCCAGCACCCTGGGGGGGTGGGGAAACATTCAGTACTTC.

Ten or more counts support this clonotype. The J gene is TRBJ2-1, the V gene TRBV7-9; no firm D call. From germline, CDR1 is SEHNR and CDR2 FQNEAQ (reference sequence). The CDR3 is made up of 12 amino acids. V dropped 6 bases and J dropped 10 bases, with 13 bases sitting between them. Here the CDR3 reads CASSSDREEQFF. CDR3 DNA sequence: TGTGCCAGCAGTTCAGATAGAGAAGAGCAGTTCTTC.

This clonotype was recorded at least ten times. The rearrangement links TRBV7-2 to TRBJ1-5; D unclear. The CDR3 totals 12 residues. Trimming cost V 3 bases and J 5 bases, with 5 bases left between them. Germline V lookup: CDR1 SGHTA, CDR2 FQGNSA. The CDR3 region is CASSFSYQPQHF. In nucleotides, the CDR3 is TGTGCCAGCAGCTTCTCCTATCAGCCCCAGCATTTT.

This chain joins TRBV20-1 and TRBJ1-2; 7 bases line up with TRBD1. V gave up 0 bases and J gave up 6 bases; unmatched junction bases: 7. Germline V gene sequence: CDR1 DFQATT, CDR2 SNEGSKA (reference sequence). The CDR3 length is 14 residues. The DNA of the CDR3 is TGCAGTGCTAGAGACTACAGGGGCTCAGATGGCTACACCTTC. It encodes CSARDYRGSDGYTF.

This chain uses TRBV7-2 with TRBJ2-3; 7 bases are shared with TRBD1. The junction had 6 bases not matched to a gene; V was cut back by 1 base and J by 2 bases. CDR1 SGHTA and CDR2 FQGNSA come from the germline V gene. This CDR3 region has 16 residues. The CDR3 nucleotides are TGTGCCAGCAGCTTAGAAGGACAGGCATACACAGATACGCAGTATTTT. Protein: CASSLEGQAYTDTQYF.

The table lists this clonotype with a few counts. The rearrangement joins TRBV12-3 or TRBV12-4 to TRBJ1-3; D is undetermined. The CDR3 runs to 15 residues. Trimming took off 5 bases at V and 2 bases at J, with 13 bases between the two ends. CDR3: CASSPHKKAGNTIYF. Written as DNA, the CDR3 is TGTGCCAGCAGTCCCCATAAAAAGGCTGGAAACACCATATATTTT.

This clonotype was counted only a few times. The V and J genes are TRBV7-9 and TRBJ2-3, with 8 nucleotides matching TRBD1. The CDR3 runs to 15 residues. Germline CDR1 SEHNR, CDR2 FQNEAQ (reference sequence). V shed 3 bases, J shed 5 bases, and the junction held 7 bases outside the gene matches. The CDR3 loop reads CASSFSGGRGDTQYF. CDR3 bases: TGTGCCAGCAGCTTTTCAGGGGGCCGAGGAGATACGCAGTATTTT.

In this sample, this clonotype turned up a few times. The chain joins TRBV27 to TRBJ2-1; a possible D gene is TRBD1 (6 bases). Germline lookup yields CDR1 MNHEY and CDR2 SMNVEV (reference sequence). The CDR3 sequence is 11 residues long. V was trimmed by 3 bases and J by 12 bases, leaving 9 bases between them. This CDR3 reads CASSFGGGQFF. CDR3 in DNA: TGTGCCAGCAGTTTTGGGGGCGGGCAGTTCTTC.

This clonotype was observed at least ten times. The chain recombines TRBV27 with TRBJ2-1; a possible D gene is TRBD1 (6 bases). V was clipped by 3 bases and J by 10 bases, with 10 bases between them. Germline values: CDR1 MNHEY, CDR2 SMNVEV (reference sequence). The CDR3 extends over 12 amino acids. The CDR3 nucleotides are TGTGCCAGCAGTTTGGTAGGGACAGAGCAGTTCTTC. Its translation is CASSLVGTEQFF.

The J gene is TRBJ1-1, the V gene TRBV4-1; weak D call: TRBD1 (5 bases). There are 15 residues in the CDR3. V was cut by 1 base and J by 6 bases, with 15 bases left in between. Per the germline V gene, CDR1 is MGHRA and CDR2 is YSYEKL. This CDR3 reads CASSQVPGRSAEAFF. CDR3 coding DNA: TGCGCCAGCAGCCAAGTTCCAGGGAGGTCCGCTGAAGCTTTCTTT.

The chain links TRBV27 to TRBJ2-7; D gene uncertain. CDR3 size: 14 residues. CDR1 is MNHEY, CDR2 SMNVEV, per germline (reference sequence). V lost 4 bases to trimming and J lost 4 bases, with 14 bases between them. CDR3 coding DNA: TGTGCCAGCAGTTCCGCCAGTCTGGGGTACGAGCAGTACTTC. Translated: CASSSASLGYEQYF.

This clonotype has a count of ten or more. The V and J genes are TRBV12-3 or TRBV12-4 and TRBJ2-2; 8 nucleotides line up with TRBD2. V was pared by 2 bases and J by 5 bases, with 4 bases of the junction left unmatched. The CDR3 is made up of 15 amino acids. CDR3 sequence: CASSLFSGATGELFF. The CDR3 nucleotides read TGTGCCAGCAGTTTATTTAGCGGGGCTACCGGGGAGCTGTTTTTT.

The V gene is TRBV5-1, the J gene TRBJ2-2; a possible D gene is TRBD1 (5 bases). The germline V and J ends were trimmed by 10 bases and 3 bases, with 19 bases remaining between them. From germline, CDR1 is SGHRS and CDR2 YFSETQ. CDR3 length: 15 residues. The CDR3 DNA sequence: TGCGCCGGTCGTAAGGACCGACAGTACACCGGGGAGCTGTTTTTT. It yields the protein CAGRKDRQYTGELFF.

The V and J genes are TRBV20-1 and TRBJ1-5, with 10 bases that match TRBD1. CDR1 and CDR2 (germline): DFQATT, SNEGSKA (reference sequence). The CDR3 extends over 15 amino acids. J was trimmed by 4 bases and V by 5 bases; bases with no gene match: 8. In nucleotides, the CDR3 is TGCAGTGCTGAGATGAGGGGACAGGGGAATCAGCCCCAGCATTTT. Its protein is CSAEMRGQGNQPQHF.

The rearrangement links TRBV7-9 to TRBJ2-3; 9 bases map to TRBD2. The germline V gene has CDR1 SEHNR and CDR2 FQNEAQ (reference sequence). The CDR3 extends over 15 amino acids. The V segment lost 4 bases and the J segment 5 bases; nucleotides outside the gene matches: 7. The CDR3 protein is CASSWAGGPKDTQYF. CDR3 nucleotides: TGTGCCAGCAGCTGGGCGGGGGGGCCTAAAGATACGCAGTATTTT. Drawing the rest from reference TRBV7-9 and TRBJ2-3, the complete variable domain is DTGVSQNPRHKITKRGQNVTFRCDPISEHNRLYWYRQTLGQGPEFLTYFQNEAQLEKSRLLSDRFSAERPKGSFSTLEIQRTEQGDSAMYLCASSWAGGPKDTQYFGPGTRLTVL.

DNA of the CDR3: TGTGCCACCAGCAGAGTCCGGCAGTCACAAGAGACCCAGTACTTC. It is translated as CATSRVRQSQETQYF. The chain links TRBV15 to TRBJ2-5; the D is unclear. Per the germline V gene, CDR1 is LNHNV and CDR2 is YYDKDF (reference sequence). The V end was cut by 1 base, the J end by 2 bases, with 11 bases between. This CDR3 is 15 amino acids long.

This clonotype has a single count. This chain links TRBV27 with TRBJ1-6; 8 bases agree with TRBD1. The CDR3 has 14 residues. Germline V gene data show CDR1 as MNHEY and CDR2 as SMNVEV (reference sequence). Trimming took 6 bases from V and 7 from J; bases not matched to a gene: 5. CDR3 residues: CASRDGQGNSPLHF. CDR3 DNA sequence: TGTGCCAGCAGGGACGGACAGGGCAATTCACCCCTCCACTTT.